The clone carrying this T cell receptor (beta chain) was observed many times. Its specificity is not known. As for time point: newly diagnosed GD, antithyroid drugs for less than 3 months. Extracted RNA from PBMCs served as the source of the TCR library. This record comes from a study of regulatory T cells in long-lasting Graves disease. Study conclusions and caveats: Persistent disease preferred TRBV28, TRBJ1-2 and TRBJ2-5.

Arm-PCR of CDR3 regions and iRepertoire HTBI primers were used to build TCR beta libraries. TCRdb passed the multiplex PCR reads through MiXCR, listing each CDR3 protein once. In the table there are roughly 500,000 distinct CDR3 sequences, 14% of which are singletons. The CDR3 spans 18 residues. Losses at the gene ends were 5 bases for V and 3 bases for J; bases not matched to a gene: 18. Per the germline V gene, CDR1 is MNHEY and CDR2 is SMNVEV (reference sequence). These data were also reused for a study on T cells in Graves' hyperthyroidism and ophthalmopathy. That paper states: Stable hyperthyroidism was separated from ophthalmopathy by a model based on 13 V-J features.

The chain uses TRBV27 and TRBJ1-1; TRBD1 matches 7 bases. Material: peripheral blood mononuclear cells (PBMCs), obtained at new diagnosis, from a patient treated with antithyroid drugs. The TCR originated in a woman between 50 and 59 years old with Graves disease. The CDR3 DNA follows: TGTGCCAGCAGTCCCCTAGACCGGGACAGCTACCTGGACACTGAAGCTTTCTTT. This gives the protein CASSPLDRDSYLDTEAFF.